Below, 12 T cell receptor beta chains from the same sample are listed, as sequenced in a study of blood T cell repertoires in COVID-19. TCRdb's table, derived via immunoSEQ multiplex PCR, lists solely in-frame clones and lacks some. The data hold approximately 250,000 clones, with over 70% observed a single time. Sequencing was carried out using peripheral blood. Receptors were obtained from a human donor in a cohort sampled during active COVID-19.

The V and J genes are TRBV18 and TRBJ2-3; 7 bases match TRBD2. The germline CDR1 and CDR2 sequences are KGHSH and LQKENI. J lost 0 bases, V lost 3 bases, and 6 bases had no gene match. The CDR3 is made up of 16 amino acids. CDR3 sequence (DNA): TGTGCCAGCTCACCCTTTAGCGGGCCGAGCACAGATACGCAGTATTTT. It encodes CASSPFSGPSTDTQYF.

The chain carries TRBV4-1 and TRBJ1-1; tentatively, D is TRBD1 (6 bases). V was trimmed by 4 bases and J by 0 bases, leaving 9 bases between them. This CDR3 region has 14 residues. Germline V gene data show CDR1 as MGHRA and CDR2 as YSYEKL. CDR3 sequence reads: CASSPTGLNTEAFF. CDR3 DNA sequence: TGCGCCAGCAGCCCGACAGGACTGAACACTGAAGCTTTCTTT.

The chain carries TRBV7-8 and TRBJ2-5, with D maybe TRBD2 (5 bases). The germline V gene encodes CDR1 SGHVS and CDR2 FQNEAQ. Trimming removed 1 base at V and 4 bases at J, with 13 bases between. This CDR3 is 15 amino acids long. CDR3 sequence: CASSLVSGIGETQYF. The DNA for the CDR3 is TGTGCCAGCAGCTTAGTTTCCGGGATTGGAGAGACCCAGTACTTC.

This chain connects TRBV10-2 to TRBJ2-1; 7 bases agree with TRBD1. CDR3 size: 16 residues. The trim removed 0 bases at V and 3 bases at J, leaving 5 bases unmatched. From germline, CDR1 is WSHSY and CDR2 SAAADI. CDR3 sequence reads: CASSESTGQLYNEQFF. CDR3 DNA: TGCGCCAGCAGTGAGTCGACGGGACAGCTCTACAATGAGCAGTTCTTC.

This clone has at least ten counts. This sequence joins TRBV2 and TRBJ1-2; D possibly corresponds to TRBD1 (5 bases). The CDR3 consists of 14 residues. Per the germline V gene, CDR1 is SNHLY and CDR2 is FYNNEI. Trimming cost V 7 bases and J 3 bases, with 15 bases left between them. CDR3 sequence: CASTEEGTDYGYTF. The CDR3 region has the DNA TGTGCCAGCACTGAGGAGGGGACGGACTATGGCTACACCTTC.

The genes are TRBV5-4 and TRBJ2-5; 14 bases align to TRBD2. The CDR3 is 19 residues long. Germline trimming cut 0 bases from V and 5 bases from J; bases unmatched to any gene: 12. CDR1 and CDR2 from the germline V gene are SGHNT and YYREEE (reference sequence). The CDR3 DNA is TGTGCCAGCAGCTTGGCTAACCTCCGGACTAGCGGGAGGAGGGAGACCCAGTACTTC. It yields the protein CASSLANLRTSGRRETQYF.

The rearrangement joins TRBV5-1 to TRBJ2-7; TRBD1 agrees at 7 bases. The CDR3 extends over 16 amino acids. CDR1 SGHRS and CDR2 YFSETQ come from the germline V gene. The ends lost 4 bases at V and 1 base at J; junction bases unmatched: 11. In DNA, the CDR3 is TGCGCCAGCAGCAGAGGAGGACAGGCTTTTTCCTACGAGCAGTACTTC. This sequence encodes CASSRGGQAFSYEQYF.

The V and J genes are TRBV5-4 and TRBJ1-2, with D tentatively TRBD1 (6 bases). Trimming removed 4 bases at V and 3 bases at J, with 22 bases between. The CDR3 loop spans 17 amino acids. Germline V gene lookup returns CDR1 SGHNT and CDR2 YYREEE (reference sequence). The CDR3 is CASSPNIGGGDDYGYTF. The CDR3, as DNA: TGTGCCAGCAGCCCCAACATCGGCGGGGGCGATGACTATGGCTACACCTTC.

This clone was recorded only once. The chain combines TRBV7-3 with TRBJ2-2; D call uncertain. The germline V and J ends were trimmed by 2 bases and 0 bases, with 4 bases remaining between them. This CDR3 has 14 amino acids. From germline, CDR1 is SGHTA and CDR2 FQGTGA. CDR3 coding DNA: TGTGCCAGCAGCTTAGCGGCGAACACCGGGGAGCTGTTTTTT. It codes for CASSLAANTGELFF.

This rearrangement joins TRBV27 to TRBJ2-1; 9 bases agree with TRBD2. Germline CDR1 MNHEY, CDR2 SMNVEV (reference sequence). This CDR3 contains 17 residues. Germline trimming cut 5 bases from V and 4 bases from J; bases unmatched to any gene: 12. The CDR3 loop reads CASSPRTLAGTYNEQFF. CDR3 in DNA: TGTGCCAGCAGTCCGAGAACCCTAGCGGGAACTTACAATGAGCAGTTCTTC.

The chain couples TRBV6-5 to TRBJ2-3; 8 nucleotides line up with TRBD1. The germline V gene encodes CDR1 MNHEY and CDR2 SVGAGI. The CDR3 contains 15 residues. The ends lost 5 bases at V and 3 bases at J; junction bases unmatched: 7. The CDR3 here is CASSTTGAGTDTQYF. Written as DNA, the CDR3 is TGTGCCAGCAGTACGACAGGGGCAGGAACAGATACGCAGTATTTT.

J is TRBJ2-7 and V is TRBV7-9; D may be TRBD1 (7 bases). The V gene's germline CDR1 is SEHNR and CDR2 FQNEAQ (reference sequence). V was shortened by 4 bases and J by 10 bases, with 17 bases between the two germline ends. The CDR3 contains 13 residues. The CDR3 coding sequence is TGTGCCAGCAGCTCCGACGGAGGGGGCCTCCAGTACTTC. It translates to CASSSDGGGLQYF.